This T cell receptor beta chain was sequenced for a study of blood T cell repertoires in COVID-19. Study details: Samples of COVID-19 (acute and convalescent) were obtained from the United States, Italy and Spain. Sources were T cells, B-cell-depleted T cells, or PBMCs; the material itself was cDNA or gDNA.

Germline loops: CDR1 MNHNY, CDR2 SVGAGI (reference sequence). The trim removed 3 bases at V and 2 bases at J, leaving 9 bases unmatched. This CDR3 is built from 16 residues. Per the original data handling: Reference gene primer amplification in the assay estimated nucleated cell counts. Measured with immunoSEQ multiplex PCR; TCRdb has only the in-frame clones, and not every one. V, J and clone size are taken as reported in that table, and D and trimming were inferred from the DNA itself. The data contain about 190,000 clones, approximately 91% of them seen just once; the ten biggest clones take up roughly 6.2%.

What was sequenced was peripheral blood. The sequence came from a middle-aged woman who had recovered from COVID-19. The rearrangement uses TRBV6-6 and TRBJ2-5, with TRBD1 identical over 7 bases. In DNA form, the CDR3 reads TGTGCCAGCAGTTATGGTAGGGGGCGAGGACAAGAGACCCAGTACTTC. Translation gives CASSYGRGRGQETQYF.